This T cell receptor beta chain came from a study of T cell responses to AZD1222 COVID-19 vaccine. Study results and limitations: Seropositive at baseline were only a handful of AZD1222 recipients.

Measured with immunoSEQ multiplex PCR; TCRdb has only the in-frame clones, and not every one. The data show tens of thousands of clones, with 91% seen just once and about 30% held by the top ten. After removal of 2 bases from V and 9 bases from J, the junction contained 7 bases not matched to a gene. Germline lookup yields CDR1 ENHRY and CDR2 SYGVKD. CDR3 size: 14 residues. Second doses were pooled across both intervals (about 4 or about 12 weeks). A word on this clone: What it binds is unknown.

V usage is TRBV10-3 and J usage is TRBJ2-1; 7 nucleotides line up with TRBD1. The sequence was collected from an adult who received the AZD1222 COVID-19 vaccine. This sample comprised peripheral blood, obtained 28 days after the second AZD1222 dose. CDR3 amino acids: CAISEDRASLEQFF. The CDR3 coding sequence is TGTGCCATCAGTGAGGACAGGGCTTCTCTTGAGCAGTTCTTC.